This entry lists 12 T cell receptor beta chains sequenced from one sample in a study of response to subunit inactivated influenza vaccine (dated by TCRdb to the late 2010s). Libraries were constructed by RT-PCR. The run used an Illumina HiSeq 2500. TCRdb applied fastp at Q25 and MiXCR to the public reads, then kept only in-frame beta chains. Rows merge per CDR3 protein into single entries with the most common DNA and genes. The sample table holds 530,000 or so distinct CDR3 sequences, of which about 25% were seen once. The ten most abundant clones make up under 2.5% of the sample. Sequenced here: CD4+ T cells sorted from PBMCs, sampled more than 4 days after vaccination. These TCRs come from a man between 45 and 60 years old who received an inactivated influenza vaccine. Donor details come from another sample of the same person, matched by shared clones.

The CDR3 region is CASSHISGAPGNTIYF. Written as DNA, the CDR3 is TGTGCCAGCAGCCACATCAGTGGGGCTCCTGGAAACACCATATATTTT. The chain combines TRBV4-2 with TRBJ1-3; a weak D match, TRBD1 (5 bases). CDR1 LGHNA and CDR2 YNFKEQ come from the germline V gene. The CDR3 loop spans 16 amino acids. The V and J ends lost 3 bases and 2 bases respectively, with 14 bases between them.

The gene calls are TRBV7-9 and TRBJ1-6; no clear D gene. The CDR3 has 13 residues. The germline V and J ends were trimmed by 0 bases and 7 bases, with 4 bases remaining between them. The germline V gene has CDR1 SEHNR and CDR2 FQNEAQ (reference sequence). The CDR3 nucleotides are TGTGCCAGCAGCTTAGCTGGAAATTCACCCCTCCACTTT. This codes for CASSLAGNSPLHF.

J is TRBJ2-1 and V is TRBV2, with 8 nucleotides matching TRBD2. CDR1 is SNHLY and CDR2 is FYNNEI in the germline V gene. V gave up 6 bases and J gave up 4 bases; unmatched junction bases: 8. This CDR3 has 15 residues. CDR3 sequence (DNA): TGTGCCAGCAGGAAAGGGCGGGAGGCGTACAATGAGCAGTTCTTC. It yields the protein CASRKGREAYNEQFF.

This chain links TRBV20-1 with TRBJ2-7, with a weak D call TRBD2 (6 bases). Germline assignment: CDR1 DFQATT and CDR2 SNEGSKA (reference sequence). This CDR3 comprises 12 residues. V lost 7 bases and J lost 9, with 19 bases in between. The CDR3 sequence is CSVPRDSRRQYF. The DNA for the CDR3 is TGCAGTGTCCCAAGGGACTCCCGTAGGCAGTACTTC.

The gene calls are TRBV20-1 and TRBJ2-5; D is unclear. Germline lookup yields CDR1 DFQATT and CDR2 SNEGSKA (reference sequence). The CDR3 extends over 12 amino acids. Trimming cost V 7 bases and J 3 bases, with 12 bases left between them. CDR3 sequence reads: CSGVSLEETQYF. The CDR3 bases are TGCAGTGGTGTAAGCTTGGAAGAGACCCAGTACTTC.

This clonotype occurred many times. The V and J genes are TRBV6-5 and TRBJ1-2; D gene unclear. With 8 bases removed from V and 1 base from J, the gap between germline ends came to 11 bases. The CDR3 consists of 13 residues. Germline V CDR1 and CDR2: MNHEY, SVGAGI. CDR3 protein: CASGQINNYGYTF. In nucleotides, the CDR3 is TGTGCCAGCGGGCAGATAAATAACTATGGCTACACCTTC.

As concerns this clonotype: A read error may produce the germline difference seen at one junction end. The rearrangement uses TRBV20-1 and TRBJ2-6; D may be TRBD1 (5 bases). This CDR3 has 16 amino acids. Germline V gene lookup returns CDR1 DFQATT and CDR2 SNEGSKA (reference sequence). The CDR3 sequence is CSARGPFFSGAKVLTF. The CDR3 nucleotides read TGCAGTGCTAGAGGACCTTTCTTCTCTGGGGCCAAGGTCCTGACTTTC.

This clonotype showed up just a few times. The chain has TRBV29-1 and TRBJ2-1, with TRBD1 matching over 7 bases. The CDR3 runs 13 residues. The V gene's germline CDR1 is SQVTM and CDR2 ANQGSEA. The V segment lost 4 bases and the J segment 6 bases; nucleotides outside the gene matches: 6. As DNA, the CDR3 is TGCAGCGTTGTAACAGGGGTAGCCAATGAGCAGTTCTTC. Protein: CSVVTGVANEQFF.

V usage is TRBV6-2 or TRBV6-3 and J usage is TRBJ1-6, with 7 bases identical to TRBD1. The germline V gene encodes CDR1 MNHEY and CDR2 SVGEGT. The CDR3 extends over 16 amino acids. The ends lost 6 bases at V and 7 bases at J; junction bases unmatched: 12. In DNA form, the CDR3 reads TGTGCCAGCAGGGACCTTCCCGGGACAGACAATTCACCCCTCCACTTT. Residues: CASRDLPGTDNSPLHF.

This clonotype has at least ten counts. This chain joins TRBV14 and TRBJ2-3, with D possibly TRBD1 on 5 matching bases. Germline assignment: CDR1 SGHDN and CDR2 FVKESK. The CDR3 spans 15 residues. Trimming took off 4 bases at V and 0 bases at J, with 11 bases between the two ends. The CDR3 DNA follows: TGTGCCAGCAGCCGACAGTTGGCTAGCACAGATACGCAGTATTTT. The encoded protein is CASSRQLASTDTQYF.

The chain carries TRBV10-3 and TRBJ1-1; the D gene is possibly TRBD1 (6 bases). The CDR3 runs 15 residues. CDR1 and CDR2 (germline): ENHRY, SYGVKD. Trimming left V 10 bases short and J 5 bases short, with 23 bases between. CDR3 protein: CATMTAQGGGTEAFF. CDR3 DNA: TGTGCCACCATGACAGCACAGGGAGGAGGAACTGAAGCTTTCTTT.

The chain links TRBV4-1 to TRBJ1-6; no clear D. V was pared by 0 bases and J by 7 bases, with 10 bases between. This CDR3 region has 15 residues. Germline values: CDR1 MGHRA, CDR2 YSYEKL. CDR3 bases: TGCGCCAGCAGCCAAGATCCCTTCCCGAATTCACCCCTCCACTTT. This sequence encodes CASSQDPFPNSPLHF.